Below, 30 T cell receptor beta chains from the same sample are listed, as sequenced in a study of early stage breast cancer tumors. TCRdb keeps only in-frame clones here, not all; method: immunoSEQ multiplex PCR. The table shows 50,000 to 65,000 clones, with approximately 90% occurring only once. The sample was blood. The receptors originated from a person aged 70 to 85 with breast cancer.

The V call is TRBV6-6, the J call TRBJ2-5; TRBD1 is a possible D gene (6 bases). Germline V gene data show CDR1 as MNHNY and CDR2 as SVGAGI (reference sequence). V lost 7 bases to trimming and J lost 4 bases, with 19 bases between them. This CDR3 is built from 15 residues. The CDR3 sequence is CASTRLLQGLETQYF. The CDR3 coding sequence is TGTGCCAGCACACGACTTTTACAGGGTTTAGAGACCCAGTACTTC.

The chain is built from TRBV5-6 and TRBJ2-1, with D maybe TRBD1 (7 bases). Trimming stripped 3 bases from V and 9 bases from J, with 16 bases between. The CDR3 contains 14 residues. From germline, CDR1 is SGHDT and CDR2 YYEEEE. The chain's CDR3 is CASSSETGTGEQFF. As DNA, the CDR3 is TGTGCCAGCAGCTCTGAGACAGGGACTGGTGAGCAGTTCTTC.

The rearrangement uses TRBV14 and TRBJ2-1; D might be TRBD2 (6 bases). There are 11 residues in the CDR3. Trimming cost V 4 bases and J 9 bases, with 7 bases left between them. Per the germline V gene, CDR1 is SGHDN and CDR2 is FVKESK. The CDR3 here is CASSRDFEQFF. The CDR3 DNA reads as TGTGCCAGCAGCCGGGACTTTGAGCAGTTCTTC.

The chain links TRBV6-5 to TRBJ1-2, with D possibly matching TRBD1 (5 bases). Trimming stripped 2 bases from V and 3 bases from J, with 10 bases between. CDR3 length equals 14 residues. The germline gives CDR1 MNHEY, CDR2 SVGAGI. For the CDR3, the DNA is TGTGCCAGCAGTTACGGAGGGGAATACTATGGCTACACCTTC. Its translation: CASSYGGEYYGYTF.

The CDR3: CSVVTGARYGYTF. The CDR3 nucleotides read TGCAGCGTTGTAACAGGGGCCCGGTATGGCTACACCTTC. J is TRBJ1-2 and V is TRBV29-1; TRBD1 matches 7 bases. The V segment lost 4 bases and the J segment 5 bases; nucleotides outside the gene matches: 7. CDR3 length equals 13 residues. CDR1 is SQVTM and CDR2 is ANQGSEA in the germline V gene. Together with reference TRBV29-1 and TRBJ1-2, the CDR3 gives the full variable domain: SAVISQKPSRDICQRGTSLTIQCQVDSQVTMMFWYRQQPGQSLTLIATANQGSEATYESGFVIDKFPISRPNLTFSTLTVSNMSPEDSSIYLCSVVTGARYGYTFGSGTRLTVV.

The chain couples TRBV19 to TRBJ1-4, with TRBD1 identical over 7 bases. The CDR3 sequence is 17 residues long. V shed 1 base and J 3 bases; nucleotides not matched to a gene: 8. Germline CDR1 reads LNHDA; CDR2 reads SQIVND (reference sequence). The CDR3 DNA is TGTGCCAGTAGTATAGTCAGGGGGGAGTTTGCTAATGAAAAACTGTTTTTT. It codes for CASSIVRGEFANEKLFF.

In nucleotides, the CDR3 is TGTGCCAGCAACCTCCCGGGACAGGGGGAAAAACTGTTTTTT. It is translated as CASNLPGQGEKLFF. The chain joins TRBV28 to TRBJ1-4; TRBD1 matches at 10 bases. There are 14 residues in the CDR3. The germline V gene has CDR1 MDHEN and CDR2 SYDVKM. Unmatched junction bases numbered 7, after V lost 7 bases and J lost 8 bases.

The chain employs TRBV30 and TRBJ2-3; possibly TRBD2 for D (6 bases). V lost 4 bases, J lost 6 bases, and 14 bases lay in between. CDR3 length: 13 residues. From germline, CDR1 is GTSNPN and CDR2 SVGIG (reference sequence). In DNA form, the CDR3 reads TGTGCCTGGAATCTCCACCGGGGGGATACGCAGTATTTT. This translates into CAWNLHRGDTQYF.

V gene TRBV19 combines with J gene TRBJ1-1; perhaps TRBD1 as D (6 bases). Germline lookup yields CDR1 LNHDA and CDR2 SQIVND (reference sequence). The CDR3 is 15 amino acids. V was trimmed by 0 bases and J by 3 bases, leaving 11 bases between them. The CDR3 here is CASSIESTGYTEAFF. In nucleotides, the CDR3 is TGTGCCAGTAGTATAGAATCCACAGGGTACACTGAAGCTTTCTTT.

V usage is TRBV19 and J usage is TRBJ2-1; the D gene is possibly TRBD1 (6 bases). The length of the CDR3 is 14 residues. Trimming shortened V by 5 bases and J by 9 bases, and 17 bases separated the two germline ends. Germline values: CDR1 LNHDA, CDR2 SQIVND (reference sequence). This chain's CDR3 is CASSATLQTGEQFF. Here the CDR3 DNA reads TGTGCCAGTAGTGCAACCTTACAGACAGGTGAGCAGTTCTTC.

This sequence joins TRBV2 and TRBJ2-7; TRBD1 is a possible D gene (6 bases). In germline, CDR1 is SNHLY, CDR2 FYNNEI. V lost 8 bases to trimming and J lost 6 bases, with 14 bases between them. The CDR3 length is 12 residues. CDR3 amino acids: CASGAQGIEQYF. In nucleotides, the CDR3 is TGTGCCAGCGGGGCTCAGGGGATCGAGCAGTACTTC.

The V call is TRBV14, the J call TRBJ1-2, with 10 bases identical to TRBD1. Per the germline V gene, CDR1 is SGHDN and CDR2 is FVKESK. The CDR3 contains 17 residues. Unmatched junction bases numbered 7, after V lost 1 base and J lost 2 bases. The CDR3 spells CASSQVGRGQGNYGYTF. The CDR3 DNA is TGTGCCAGCAGCCAAGTAGGGAGGGGACAGGGGAACTATGGCTACACCTTC.

The J gene is TRBJ2-3, the V gene TRBV6-6; D may be TRBD2 (5 bases). The CDR3 runs to 15 residues. Germline values: CDR1 MNHNY, CDR2 SVGAGI (reference sequence). Trimming took 6 bases from V and 0 from J, leaving 13 bases between them. CDR3 residues: CASSSLDPSTDTQYF. CDR3 in DNA: TGTGCCAGCAGCTCACTAGACCCTAGCACAGATACGCAGTATTTT.

The V gene is TRBV7-2, the J gene TRBJ1-6, with D uncertain. Trimming removed 0 bases at V and 5 bases at J, with 5 bases between. The germline CDR1 and CDR2 sequences are SGHTA and FQGNSA. The CDR3 length is 14 residues. The CDR3 sequence is CASSLANNNSPLHF. The CDR3 DNA follows: TGTGCCAGCAGCTTAGCGAACAATAATTCACCCCTCCACTTT.

The rearrangement joins TRBV7-9 to TRBJ1-1, with 8 bases lining up with TRBD1. Germline lookup yields CDR1 SEHNR and CDR2 FQNEAQ (reference sequence). The CDR3 spans 14 residues. Trimming at V came to 5 bases and at J to 5 bases, leaving 7 bases not matched to a gene. CDR3 nucleotide sequence: TGTGCCAGCAGCGCTGGACAGGGAATGACTGAAGCTTTCTTT. The encoded protein is CASSAGQGMTEAFF.

CDR3 DNA sequence: TGTGCCAGCAGCTTAGCACTAGCGGACCCGCCCTACAATGAGCAGTTCTTC. It yields the protein CASSLALADPPYNEQFF. The J gene is TRBJ2-1, the V gene TRBV7-2, with 8 bases matching TRBD2. The CDR3 is 17 amino acids. After removal of 0 bases from V and 2 bases from J, the junction contained 6 bases not matched to a gene. Germline CDR1 and CDR2: SGHTA and FQGNSA.

V usage is TRBV27 and J usage is TRBJ1-5; perhaps TRBD1 as D (5 bases). The CDR3 is 16 residues long. Germline assignment: CDR1 MNHEY and CDR2 SMNVEV (reference sequence). V lost 6 bases and J 2 bases, leaving 17 bases between the germline ends. DNA of the CDR3: TGTGCCAGCAGCCCAAGGGGCAGGGTTGGCAATCAGCCCCAGCATTTT. Amino acid sequence: CASSPRGRVGNQPQHF.

V gene TRBV27 combines with J gene TRBJ1-5, with D unclear. Germline CDR1 is MNHEY and CDR2 is SMNVEV (reference sequence). The CDR3 consists of 13 residues. Trimming cost V 3 bases and J 2 bases, with 5 bases left between them. The CDR3: CASSFTGNQPQHF. Here the CDR3 DNA reads TGTGCCAGCAGTTTCACAGGCAATCAGCCCCAGCATTTT.

The chain combines TRBV5-1 with TRBJ2-3; 7 bases map to TRBD2. The V gene's germline CDR1 is SGHRS and CDR2 YFSETQ. The CDR3 spans 15 residues. Trimming cost V 2 bases and J 0 bases; bases outside gene matches: 3. The CDR3 sequence is CASSFAGVSTDTQYF. CDR3 nucleotide sequence: TGCGCCAGCAGCTTTGCGGGGGTTAGCACAGATACGCAGTATTTT.

V is TRBV19 and J is TRBJ1-1; a weak D match, TRBD1 (5 bases). The germline V gene encodes CDR1 LNHDA and CDR2 SQIVND (reference sequence). Trimming took off 9 bases at V and 3 bases at J, with 20 bases between the two ends. The CDR3 consists of 15 residues. This CDR3 is CASNSGTLLDTEAFF. CDR3 nucleotide sequence: TGTGCCAGCAATTCCGGGACTCTCTTGGACACTGAAGCTTTCTTT. Drawing the rest from reference TRBV19 and TRBJ1-1, the complete variable domain is DGGITQSPKYLFRKEGQNVTLSCEQNLNHDAMYWYRQDPGQGLRLIYYSQIVNDFQKGDIAEGYSVSREKKESFPLTVTSAQKNPTAFYLCASNSGTLLDTEAFFGQGTRLTVV.

This sequence joins TRBV5-1 and TRBJ2-1, with TRBD2 matching over 7 bases. Unmatched junction bases numbered 8, after V lost 3 bases and J lost 8 bases. The CDR3 sequence is 14 residues long. Per germline, CDR1 SGHRS and CDR2 YFSETQ. This CDR3 reads CASSSGGESHEQFF. The CDR3 DNA sequence: TGCGCCAGCAGCTCGGGGGGAGAGTCGCATGAGCAGTTCTTC.

The J gene is TRBJ2-1, the V gene TRBV12-5, with 12 bases identical to TRBD2. Germline CDR1 reads LGHNT; CDR2 reads FRNRAP. The CDR3 consists of 16 residues. V lost 5 bases and J lost 7; bases outside the gene matches: 9. The CDR3 loop is CASGLGTSGLYNEQFF. The CDR3 DNA reads as TGTGCTAGTGGTCTCGGGACTAGCGGGTTATATAATGAGCAGTTCTTC.

A few counts support this clone. The chain joins TRBV6-1 to TRBJ1-2; unclear D gene. V was pared by 6 bases and J by 0 bases, with 14 bases between. Germline V CDR1 and CDR2: MNHNS, SASEGT. The CDR3 sequence is 15 residues long. The CDR3 loop is CASSPNRGPNYGYTF. CDR3 DNA: TGTGCCAGCAGCCCGAACCGAGGGCCTAACTATGGCTACACCTTC.

This chain links TRBV6-5 with TRBJ1-4; 8 bases are shared with TRBD1. V shed 6 bases and J 5 bases; nucleotides not matched to a gene: 2. CDR1 is MNHEY and CDR2 is SVGAGI in the germline V gene. The CDR3 is made up of 13 amino acids. CDR3 sequence reads: CASRRTGNEKLFF. The CDR3 DNA follows: TGTGCCAGCAGACGGACAGGGAATGAAAAACTGTTTTTT.

This rearrangement joins TRBV30 to TRBJ1-4, with D perhaps matching TRBD1 (5 bases). The CDR3 is 14 amino acids. Per germline, CDR1 GTSNPN and CDR2 SVGIG (reference sequence). V lost 5 bases, J lost 6 bases, and 16 bases lay in between. Written as DNA, the CDR3 is TGTGCCTGGGGTGACAGCCCCCTGGATGAAAAACTGTTTTTT. Its protein product is CAWGDSPLDEKLFF.

The chain employs TRBV4-1 and TRBJ1-6; D is perhaps TRBD1 (6 bases). The germline CDR1 and CDR2 sequences are MGHRA and YSYEKL. Trimming took 5 bases from V and 7 from J, leaving 18 bases between them. The CDR3 is 16 residues long. This CDR3 is CASSSPYREWNSPLHF. CDR3 sequence (DNA): TGCGCCAGCAGCTCACCCTACAGGGAATGGAATTCACCCCTCCACTTT.

CDR3 coding DNA: TGTGCCAGCAGTTTAGAGACAGGATGGACTGAAGCTTTCTTT. Amino acid sequence: CASSLETGWTEAFF. The genes are TRBV28 and TRBJ1-1; maybe TRBD1 (6 bases). V was cut by 2 bases and J by 5 bases, with 12 bases left in between. The V gene's germline CDR1 is MDHEN and CDR2 SYDVKM. This CDR3 is built from 14 residues.

V gene TRBV7-2 combines with J gene TRBJ1-2; no reliable D call. The length of the CDR3 is 16 residues. CDR1 and CDR2 from the germline V gene are SGHTA and FQGNSA. V was shortened by 4 bases and J by 3 bases, with 18 bases between the two germline ends. This CDR3 is CASSSVWEPGDYGYTF. CDR3 coding DNA: TGTGCCAGCAGCTCCGTGTGGGAGCCCGGGGACTATGGCTACACCTTC.

The chain recombines TRBV19 with TRBJ1-5, with 8 bases aligning to TRBD1. The CDR3 runs to 14 residues. Trimming removed 6 bases from V and 7 bases from J; junction bases left unmatched: 8. Germline V gene data show CDR1 as LNHDA and CDR2 as SQIVND (reference sequence). Here the CDR3 reads CASRGDRRNQPQHF. CDR3 DNA: TGTGCCAGTAGAGGGGACAGGCGGAACCAGCCCCAGCATTTT.

The chain joins TRBV7-2 to TRBJ2-3; no clear D. The CDR3 has 13 amino acids. V was shortened by 5 bases and J by 5 bases, with 11 bases between the two germline ends. CDR1 and CDR2 from the germline V gene are SGHTA and FQGNSA. CDR3 region: CASSPLVGDTQYF. The CDR3 DNA follows: TGTGCCAGCAGCCCTCTCGTCGGAGATACGCAGTATTTT. Variable domain in full (rest from reference TRBV7-2 and TRBJ2-3): GAGVSQSPSNKVTEKGKDVELRCDPISGHTALYWYRQSLGQGLEFLIYFQGNSAPDKSGLPSDRFSAERTGGSVSTLTIQRTQQEDSAVYLCASSPLVGDTQYFGPGTRLTVL.